Listed here are 3 T cell receptor beta chains from one sample, sequenced in a study of blood T cell repertoires in COVID-19. The table came from immunoSEQ multiplex PCR; TCRdb's copy has only in-frame clones and leaves some out. The sample records 250,000 or so clones, 70% to 90% being singletons. Sequencing was done on a sample of peripheral blood. Receptors originate from a man between 18 and 29 years old with active or convalescent COVID-19.

V usage is TRBV7-6 and J usage is TRBJ2-1, with D perhaps TRBD2 (6 bases). The V gene lost 2 bases and the J gene lost 5 bases, with 13 bases spanning the gap. The CDR3 consists of 15 residues. Germline V CDR1 and CDR2: SGHVS, FNYEAQ. The CDR3 nucleotides read TGTGCCAGCAGCTTATACCGGGGGATCAACAATGAGCAGTTCTTC. Amino acids: CASSLYRGINNEQFF.

The rearrangement joins TRBV28 to TRBJ2-7; D is unclear. V was trimmed by 2 bases and J by 3 bases, leaving 5 bases between them. In germline, CDR1 is MDHEN, CDR2 SYDVKM. The CDR3 totals 12 residues. The CDR3 loop reads CASSLAVYEQYF. For the CDR3, the DNA is TGTGCCAGCAGTTTAGCGGTCTACGAGCAGTACTTC.

The chain couples TRBV12-5 to TRBJ2-6; D not resolved. CDR1 LGHNT and CDR2 FRNRAP come from the germline V gene. The CDR3 consists of 17 residues. The V gene lost 5 bases and the J gene lost 0 bases, with 14 bases spanning the gap. The CDR3 reads CASGLTPRSSGANVLTF. The CDR3 DNA reads as TGTGCTAGTGGTCTTACGCCTAGAAGCTCTGGGGCCAACGTCCTGACTTTC.